This TCR beta chain originates from a study of cytomegalovirus exposure and HLA in healthy donors. Background on the study: Sequencing of some 190 million T cells in an earlier analysis found around 110 million unique TCR beta sequences. General study results and limits: The authors later found most CMV-associated TCR beta chains appeared HLA-restricted.

PCR used 60 Vbeta primers and 13 Jbeta primers. The table came from immunoSEQ multiplex PCR; TCRdb's copy has only in-frame clones and leaves some out. The profile shows 130,000 to 150,000 clones, 65% to 80% of them singletons. For this clone: The antigen remains unidentified.

This TCR was sampled from a man in his forties in good health and CMV-seropositive. Source material: PBMCs.

The CDR3 nucleotides read TGTGCCAGCTCACAGCCGGCTAGCGGGTTGAAAGAGACCCAGTACTTC. Protein sequence: CASSQPASGLKETQYF. The rearrangement joins TRBV18 to TRBJ2-5, with 8 bases that match TRBD2. From germline, CDR1 is KGHSH and CDR2 LQKENI. CDR3 size: 16 residues. V gave up 4 bases and J gave up 3 bases; unmatched junction bases: 10.